This T cell receptor (beta chain) derives from a study of beta chain features in type 1 diabetes. Looked up from germline, CDR1 is SGHTA and CDR2 is FQGTGA. The CDR3 consists of 15 residues. V was clipped by 1 base and J by 3 bases, with 12 bases between them. The authors reverse transcribed all of the isolated RNA, so sequencing captured expressed TCRB transcripts. TCRdb's copy holds only in-frame clones and misses some; the assay was immunoSEQ multiplex PCR. The data contain some 410,000 clones, over 9.5% of them singletons. A few counts support this clone. Its antigen is not known. Points from the study as a whole: An over-representation of cells with high TCR expression could result from cDNA sequencing. The naive, central memory and Treg TCRB repertoires of patients appeared to be more similar to one another than those of healthy donors.

The origin of this receptor is a woman between 18 and 30 years old in good health. Sequencing was done on a sample of naive CD4+ T cells from blood. The rearrangement uses TRBV7-3 and TRBJ2-5; a possible D gene is TRBD1 (5 bases). DNA of the CDR3: TGTGCCAGCAGCTTAAGTGCCAGGGCGAAAGAGACCCAGTACTTC. Amino acids: CASSLSARAKETQYF. Full variable domain (outside the CDR3, taken from reference TRBV7-3 and TRBJ2-5): GAGVSQTPSNKVTEKGKYVELRCDPISGHTALYWYRQSLGQGPEFLIYFQGTGAADDSGLPNDRFFAVRPEGSVSTLKIQRTERGDSAVYLCASSLSARAKETQYFGPGTRLLVL.